The clone carrying this T cell receptor beta chain was seen a handful of times. The sample belongs to a study of Ad26.COV2.S vaccination and SARS-CoV-2 variants. The CDR3 length is 15 residues. The germline V gene encodes CDR1 LGHNA and CDR2 YNFKEQ. Trimming left V 0 bases short and J 4 bases short, with 13 bases between. As to treatment: around 19 received Ad26.COV2.S at low or high dose, single or two shots; about 5 received placebo; per-sample allocation not given. Specimen acquisition occurred on day 63 following the initial vaccine or placebo injection. Sequenced by immunoSEQ multiplex PCR; TCRdb stores in-frame clones only, minus some. Of some 640,000 clones listed, more than 70% are singletons.

The sample in question was peripheral blood, obtained in a trial of Ad26.COV2.S vaccine versus placebo. The sequence derives from a person between 18 and 65 years old who received the Ad26.COV2.S COVID-19 vaccine or a placebo. This chain joins TRBV4-2 and TRBJ2-7; D is unclear. CDR3 sequence (DNA): TGTGCCAGCAGCCAAGAAGAGCAGGCGGCTTACGAGCAGTACTTC. Protein: CASSQEEQAAYEQYF.